This passage covers 8 T cell receptor beta chains from one sample sequenced in a study of response to subunit inactivated influenza vaccine. TCRdb redid the calling of the RT-PCR reads with MiXCR, one entry per CDR3 protein. The sample consists of around 480,000 distinct CDR3 sequences, approximately 15% of them appearing once. The sample was CD4+ T cells sorted from PBMCs, taken around 25 months after vaccination. The receptors shown here come from a man between 50 and 75 years old who received an inactivated influenza vaccine.

The V gene is TRBV7-8, the J gene TRBJ2-3, with D perhaps matching TRBD2 (6 bases). The length of the CDR3 is 12 residues. Trimming cost V 3 bases and J 10 bases, with 11 bases left between them. The V gene's germline CDR1 is SGHVS and CDR2 FQNEAQ. DNA for the CDR3: TGTGCCAGCAGCTTGGTGGGACTTGCGCAGTATTTT. It is translated as CASSLVGLAQYF. Supplemented by reference TRBV7-8 and TRBJ2-3, the full variable domain reads GAGVSQSPRYKVAKRGQDVALRCDPISGHVSLFWYQQALGQGPEFLTYFQNEAQLDKSGLPSDRFFAERPEGSVSTLKIQRTQQEDSAVYLCASSLVGLAQYFGPGTRLTVL.

The table lists this clonotype with many counts. The chain couples TRBV20-1 to TRBJ2-1; D remains ambiguous. The germline V gene encodes CDR1 DFQATT and CDR2 SNEGSKA (reference sequence). This CDR3 contains 14 residues. The V end lost 1 base, the J end lost 7 bases, and 14 bases lay between the germline ends. In nucleotides, the CDR3 is TGCAGTGCTAGAGGTTTGTTACAGCAGAATGAGCAGTTCTTC. It is translated as CSARGLLQQNEQFF.

The chain recombines TRBV11-2 with TRBJ2-5, with TRBD2 identical over 8 bases. Germline-derived CDR1 and CDR2 are SGHAT and FQNNGV. With 1 base clipped from V and 4 bases from J, the junction kept 14 bases outside the gene matches. The CDR3 runs to 18 residues. The CDR3 sequence is CASSLVRSVGTSGETQYF. The CDR3 DNA sequence: TGTGCCAGCAGCTTAGTAAGGTCCGTAGGGACTAGTGGAGAGACCCAGTACTTC.

The rearrangement joins TRBV3-1 to TRBJ1-6; D call uncertain. The CDR3 has 13 residues. Trimming took 8 bases from V and 7 from J, leaving 12 bases between them. Germline V CDR1 and CDR2: LGHDT, YNNKEL (reference sequence). The CDR3, as DNA: TGTGCCAGCCAGCCGGTGGGAAATTCACCCCTCCACTTT. Amino acids: CASQPVGNSPLHF.

This clonotype was seen ten or more times. V is TRBV5-1 and J is TRBJ1-2, with 7 bases fitting TRBD1. In germline, CDR1 is SGHRS, CDR2 YFSETQ. The length of the CDR3 is 16 residues. V lost 4 bases, J lost 2 bases, and 11 bases stayed unmatched. The CDR3: CASSPDRDSINYGYTF. DNA of the CDR3: TGCGCCAGCAGCCCGGACCGGGACAGCATCAACTATGGCTACACCTTC.

This clonotype showed up just a few times. This rearrangement joins TRBV10-3 to TRBJ2-2; either TRBD1 or TRBD2 may supply D (6 bases each). V was cut by 5 bases and J by 3 bases, with 10 bases left in between. The CDR3 is made up of 14 amino acids. In germline, CDR1 is ENHRY, CDR2 SYGVKD. The CDR3 coding sequence is TGTGCCATCAGTTATAGGGGGGACACCGGGGAGCTGTTTTTT. It yields the protein CAISYRGDTGELFF.

This clonotype occurred a few times. This rearrangement joins TRBV4-3 to TRBJ2-3, with 10 bases lining up with TRBD2. This CDR3 has 20 residues. J was trimmed by 6 bases and V by 0 bases; bases with no gene match: 18. In germline, CDR1 is LGHNA, CDR2 YSLEER. The CDR3 bases are TGCGCCAGCAGCCAAGATCCGCTTTCGGGAGCGGGGGGGGCCTTGGATACGCAGTATTTT. Translating gives CASSQDPLSGAGGALDTQYF.

The gene calls are TRBV29-1 and TRBJ1-4, with D possibly TRBD1 on 6 matching bases. Germline-derived CDR1 and CDR2 are SQVTM and ANQGSEA. The CDR3 has 12 residues. V lost 7 bases and J 6 bases, leaving 12 bases between the germline ends. The chain's CDR3 is CSAQRGDEKLFF. DNA for the CDR3: TGCAGCGCGCAGAGGGGGGATGAAAAACTGTTTTTT.